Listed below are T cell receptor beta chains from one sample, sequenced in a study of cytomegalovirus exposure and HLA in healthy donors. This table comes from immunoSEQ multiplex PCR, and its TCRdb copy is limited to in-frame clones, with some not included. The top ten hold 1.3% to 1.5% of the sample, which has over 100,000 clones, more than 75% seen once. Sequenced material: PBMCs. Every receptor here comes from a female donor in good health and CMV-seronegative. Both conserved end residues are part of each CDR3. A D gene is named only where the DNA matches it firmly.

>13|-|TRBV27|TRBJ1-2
CASSLQGSEGYTF
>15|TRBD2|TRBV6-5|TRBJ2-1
CASSYHASGSDEQFF
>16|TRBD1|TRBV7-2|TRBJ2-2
CASSFQTGGHTGELFF
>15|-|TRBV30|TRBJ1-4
CAWSVRGGADEKLFF
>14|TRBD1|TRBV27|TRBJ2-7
CASSRQGFSYEQYF
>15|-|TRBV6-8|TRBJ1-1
CASSDLVGAGTEAFF
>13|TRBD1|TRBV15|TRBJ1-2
CATSTTGEHGYTF
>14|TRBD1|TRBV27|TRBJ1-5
CASSVTGGNQPQHF
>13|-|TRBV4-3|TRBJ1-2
CASSQPGGYGYTF
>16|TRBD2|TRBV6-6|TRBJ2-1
CASSGQPGLAGRNRFF
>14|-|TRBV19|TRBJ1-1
CASSIDRPNTEAFF
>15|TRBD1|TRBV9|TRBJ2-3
CASSQGQGWADTQYF
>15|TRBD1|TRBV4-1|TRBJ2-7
CASSLQRTGSYEQYF
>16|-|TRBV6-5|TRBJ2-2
CASSYSNSGEAGELFF
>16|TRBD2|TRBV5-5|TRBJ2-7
CASSSAGGGSSYEQYF
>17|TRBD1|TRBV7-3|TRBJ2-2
CASSRDRGRGSTGELFF
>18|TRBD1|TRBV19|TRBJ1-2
CASSHTGAVKSGYYGYTF
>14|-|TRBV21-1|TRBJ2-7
CASGLAGAPSGQYF
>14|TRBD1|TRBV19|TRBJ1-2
CASSMATGDYGYTF
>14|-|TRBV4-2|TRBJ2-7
CASSTHPFAGEQYF
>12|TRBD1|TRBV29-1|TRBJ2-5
CSVESITGEQYF
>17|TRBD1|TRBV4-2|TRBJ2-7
CASSQGTVGQGVDEQYF
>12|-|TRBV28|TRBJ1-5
CASSLTDQPQHF
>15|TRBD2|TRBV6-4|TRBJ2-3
CASSDSASGPDTQYF
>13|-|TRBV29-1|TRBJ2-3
CSAFPTGTDTQYF
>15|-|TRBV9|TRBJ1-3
CASSGGGYGGNTIYF
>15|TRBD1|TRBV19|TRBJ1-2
CASSRWDRGQDGYTF
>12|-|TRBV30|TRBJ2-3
CAWRDNTDTQYF
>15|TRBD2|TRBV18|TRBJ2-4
CASSSSSGAKNIQYF
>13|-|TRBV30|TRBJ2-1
CAWRLAEYNEQFF
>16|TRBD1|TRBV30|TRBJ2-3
CAWSVQGMEASDTQYF
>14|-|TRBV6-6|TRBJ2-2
CASSYSTDTGELFF
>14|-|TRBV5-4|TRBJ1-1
CASSLVGAVTEAFF
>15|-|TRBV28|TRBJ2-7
CASSLYPDRSYEQYF
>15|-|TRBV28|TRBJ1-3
CASTLGGGTGNTIYF
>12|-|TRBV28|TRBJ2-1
CASSLYRNEQFF